This entry concerns a single T cell receptor beta chain. No antigen is known for it. The V and J ends lost 5 bases and 2 bases respectively, with 7 bases between them. Germline loops: CDR1 MNHEY, CDR2 SVGAGI. This CDR3 spans 12 amino acids. The repertoire was sequenced with immunoSEQ multiplex PCR; TCRdb's copy has only in-frame clones and lacks some. Found here are more than 95,000 clones, around 89% of them singletons; the top ten hold less than 2%. This entry belongs to a study of cytomegalovirus exposure and HLA in healthy donors. Findings of the study overall: Among TCR beta chains, those listed as cytomegalovirus-associated numbered about 160.

The donors were in the roughly 130-subject validation cohort, distinct from the 666-subject first cohort. What was sequenced was PBMCs. This chain uses TRBV6-5 with TRBJ2-7; D is unclear. The source is a man between 18 and 29 years old in good health and CMV-seronegative. DNA for the CDR3: TGTGCCAGCAGTCGAGGAGCCTACGAGCAGTACTTC. Translation: CASSRGAYEQYF.